Each of the 21 T cell receptor beta chains below was sequenced from the same sample in a study of tumor-infiltrating lymphocytes in primary liver carcinoma. Synthesis of TCR beta cDNA was carried out from 500 ng total RNA with a constant-region primer. Amplification in three nested multiplex PCR rounds with slightly modified ARM-PCR gave rise to TCR beta libraries. Running 10 cycles apiece, the first two PCR rounds relied on TRBV1-TRBV30 forward primers together with a C-beta reverse primer. TCRdb independently ran MiXCR on the multiplex PCR reads; one entry per CDR3 protein. The sample has over 250,000 distinct CDR3 sequences; nearly 60% are singletons. Blood RNA originated from unsorted whole blood, with germline DNA additionally extracted. The source material was peripheral blood. Receptor source: a woman aged 30 to 39 with primary liver carcinoma and hepatitis B virus infection.

Concerning this clonotype: Possible read error: a much larger clone is one base away. The chain uses TRBV6-5 and TRBJ1-1; TRBD1 matches at 7 bases. Germline lookup yields CDR1 MNHEY and CDR2 SVGAGI. This CDR3 is built from 13 residues. In nucleotides, the CDR3 is TGTGTCAGCAGCTGGACAGGGAACACTGAAGCTTTCTTT. This codes for CVSSWTGNTEAFF.

A few counts support this clonotype. The chain recombines TRBV6-5 with TRBJ1-1; a possible D gene is TRBD1 (5 bases). CDR1 is MNHEY, CDR2 SVGAGI, per germline. CDR3 length: 17 amino acids. V lost 2 bases, J lost 0 bases, and 16 bases lay in between. The CDR3 DNA reads TGTGCCAGCAGTTACGGGCCAGGGAAGTTTATGAACACTGAAGCTTTCTTT. Residues: CASSYGPGKFMNTEAFF.

This clonotype was seen once. The junction and the germline gene differ at one end; a read error may be behind it. The chain recombines TRBV12-3 or TRBV12-4 with TRBJ2-2; D ambiguous. The CDR3 consists of 12 residues. The CDR3 sequence: CVSISMAGELFF. Here the CDR3 DNA reads TGTGTCAGCATTAGCATGGCCGGGGAGCTGTTTTTT.

Worth noting for this clonotype: A much larger clone sits a single nucleotide away, making a read error possible. The V and J genes are TRBV6-5 and TRBJ2-1; D remains unclear. The CDR3 runs 16 residues. CDR1 is MNHEY, CDR2 SVGAGI, per germline. The V end was cut by 0 bases, the J end by 8 bases, with 17 bases between. CDR3 sequence (DNA): TGTGCCAGCAGTTACTCGAAGGCCGGGCTTAACTATGAGCAGTTCTTC. This translates into CASSYSKAGLNYEQFF.

The chain recombines TRBV29-1 with TRBJ2-7; D possibly matches TRBD1 or TRBD2 (5 bases each). CDR1 is SQVTM, CDR2 ANQGSEA, per germline. The CDR3 extends over 12 amino acids. CDR3 bases: TGCAGAGTCGGGGAAGGGGAAAGGGAGCAGTACTTC. As protein: CRVGEGEREQYF.

This clonotype occurred once. Being one base from a much bigger clone, this may be a read error. The chain carries TRBV6-2 or TRBV6-3 and TRBJ1-2; D possibly corresponds to TRBD1 (5 bases). Germline CDR1 MNHEY, CDR2 SVGEGT. The CDR3 length is 14 residues. DNA of the CDR3: TGTGCCAGCAACGATCGACAGACTAACTATGGCTACATCTTC. Translation gives CASNDRQTNYGYIF.

The chain has TRBV7-8 and TRBJ2-7, with 7 bases identical to TRBD2. CDR1 and CDR2 (germline): SGHVS, FQNEAQ. Trimming took 1 base from V and 2 from J; bases not matched to a gene: 5. The CDR3 spans 15 residues. In nucleotides, the CDR3 is TGTGCCAGCAGCTTAGTTGCGGGGACTACCTACGAGCAGTACTTC. This translates into CASSLVAGTTYEQYF.

Comment on this clonotype: Because the CDR3 is missing its conserved closing phenylalanine or tryptophan, this is likely a read error. This chain's CDR3 is CASSSGPGVGAQYL. The CDR3 nucleotides read TGTGCCAGCAGTTCGGGGCCCGGCGTTGGTGCCCAGTACTTA. This rearrangement joins TRBV11-2 to TRBJ2-5, with D tentatively TRBD1 or TRBD2 (5 bases each). The CDR3 is 14 residues long. From germline, CDR1 is SGHAT and CDR2 FQNNGV. Trimming cost V 6 bases and J 9 bases, with 20 bases left between them.

Points on this clonotype: One junction end disagrees with the germline gene, perhaps due to a read error. The chain uses TRBV12-3 or TRBV12-4 and TRBJ1-6, with TRBD1 identical over 10 bases. This CDR3 is built from 15 residues. The CDR3 is CANSTGTGDGTPLHF. The CDR3 region has the DNA TGTGCCAACAGTACCGGGACAGGGGATGGGACACCCCTCCACTTT.

This clonotype was counted a few times. The chain couples TRBV7-9 to TRBJ2-5; perhaps D is TRBD1 or TRBD2 (6 bases each). Trimming cost V 10 bases and J 1 base, with 19 bases left between them. Looked up from germline, CDR1 is SEHNR and CDR2 is FQNEAQ (reference sequence). This CDR3 spans 15 amino acids. CDR3: CATNSRGPVQETQYF. The CDR3 DNA reads TGTGCCACTAACAGTCGGGGGCCAGTCCAAGAGACCCAGTACTTC.

The CDR3 bases are TGCAGCTTTGCGGGGAGAGGTGGCACTGAAGCTTTCTTT. Translating it yields CSFAGRGGTEAFF. The rearrangement links TRBV29-1 to TRBJ1-1, with D unresolved. Between the trimmed V and J ends, which lost 8 bases and 4 bases, there was a span of 17 bases. CDR1 and CDR2 (germline): SQVTM, ANQGSEA. This CDR3 has 13 residues.

This clonotype showed up many times. The V gene is TRBV5-6, the J gene TRBJ2-1; TRBD2 agrees at 13 bases. There are 16 residues in the CDR3. The V segment lost 0 bases and the J segment 12 bases; nucleotides outside the gene matches: 9. Germline V gene sequence: CDR1 SGHDT, CDR2 YYEEEE. Here the CDR3 reads CASSLVGGLAGKRQFF. Written as DNA, the CDR3 is TGTGCCAGCAGCTTGGTCGGGGGACTAGCGGGAAAAAGGCAGTTCTTC.

This clonotype was counted only a few times. The chain recombines TRBV13 with TRBJ2-7; 7 bases fit TRBD1. CDR3 length equals 13 residues. Trimming at V came to 2 bases and at J to 5 bases, leaving 3 bases not matched to a gene. The germline gives CDR1 PRHDT, CDR2 FYEKMQ (reference sequence). CDR3 residues: CASSLTDRDEQYF. CDR3 DNA sequence: TGTGCCAGCAGCTTAACTGACAGGGACGAGCAGTACTTC.

The chain has TRBV5-4 and TRBJ1-1; TRBD1 might be the D (6 bases). Germline CDR1 SGHNT, CDR2 YYREEE (reference sequence). CDR3 length: 13 residues. Deletions cut 4 bases from V and 4 bases from J, with 11 bases between. The CDR3 DNA follows: TGTGCCAGCAGCACCAGGGGACCCACTGAAGCTTTCTTT. Protein product: CASSTRGPTEAFF.

In its sample, this clonotype was seen a few times. An end of the junction does not agree with germline; a read error may underlie this. The rearrangement uses TRBV12-3 or TRBV12-4 and TRBJ2-2; the D gene is possibly TRBD1 (6 bases). The CDR3 loop spans 14 amino acids. DNA for the CDR3: TGTGTCAGCAGGGGTAGAAGAGGAACCGGGGAGCTGTTTTTT. Translating gives CVSRGRRGTGELFF.

V and J are TRBV12-3 or TRBV12-4 and TRBJ2-1, with 15 bases matching TRBD2. CDR3 size: 17 residues. Losses at the gene ends were 3 bases for V and 4 bases for J; bases not matched to a gene: 4. The CDR3 DNA reads TGTGCCAGCAGTTTGGGACTAGCGGGAGGCCCTTACAATGAGCAGTTCTTC. Its translation is CASSLGLAGGPYNEQFF.

About this clonotype: A much larger clone lies one base from this, so it may be a read error. A read error is likely, as this CDR3 ends without the conserved phenylalanine or tryptophan. The chain carries TRBV12-3 or TRBV12-4 and TRBJ2-1; D call uncertain. V lost 5 bases to trimming and J lost 4 bases, with 6 bases between them. The CDR3 extends over 12 amino acids. CDR3 protein: CASSPKYNEQFS. For the CDR3, the DNA is TGTGCCAGCAGTCCTAAATACAATGAGCAGTTCTCC.

As for this clonotype: Since no conserved phenylalanine or tryptophan closes the CDR3, a read error is the likely cause. The chain uses TRBV30 and TRBJ2-1, with D perhaps TRBD2 (6 bases). Germline V gene lookup returns CDR1 GTSNPN and CDR2 SVGIG (reference sequence). The CDR3 runs to 14 residues. Trimming pared 6 bases from V and 0 bases from J, leaving 12 bases between. CDR3 nucleotides: TGTGCCTGCCGATCAGCGGGCTCCTACAATGAGCAGTTCTTA. This sequence encodes CACRSAGSYNEQFL.

In its sample, this clonotype was seen a few times. This chain connects TRBV25-1 to TRBJ2-7; 9 nucleotides align to TRBD2. The CDR3 is made up of 14 amino acids. V lost 10 bases, J lost 2 bases, and 9 bases stayed unmatched. From germline, CDR1 is MGHDK and CDR2 SYGVNS. CDR3 amino acids: CAIQSGRNTYEQYF. The CDR3 nucleotides are TGTGCCATCCAGAGCGGGAGGAATACCTACGAGCAGTACTTC.

Of note for this clonotype: The junction does not match germline at one end; this may be a read error. The chain recombines TRBV4-1 with TRBJ2-1; 13 nucleotides agree with TRBD2. The CDR3 has 18 amino acids. The germline gives CDR1 MGHRA, CDR2 YSYEKL. As DNA, the CDR3 is TGCGCCAGCAGCCCGACCACCATGGGACTAGCGGGAACGAATGAGCAGCTCTTC. Amino acid sequence: CASSPTTMGLAGTNEQLF.

In regard to this clonotype: With a much larger clone just one base away, this may be a read error. The chain carries TRBV5-4 and TRBJ2-3; tentatively, D is TRBD2 (5 bases). With 1 base removed from V and 6 bases from J, the gap between germline ends came to 9 bases. The germline V gene has CDR1 SGHNT and CDR2 YYREEE (reference sequence). This CDR3 spans 13 amino acids. The CDR3 DNA sequence: TGTGCCAGCAGCTTGTTCGGGATTGATACGCAGTATTTT. This sequence encodes CASSLFGIDTQYF.